This T cell receptor beta chain was identified in a study of cytomegalovirus exposure and HLA in healthy donors. As for the study in general: Both the approximately 120 validation repertoires and the 600 to 750 first-cohort repertoires used the same platform, as reported by a later analysis.

Remarks on this clone: The antigen remains unidentified.

Assay: immunoSEQ multiplex PCR; the TCRdb copy retains only in-frame clones and omits some. The sample lists 90,000 to 130,000 clones, roughly 95% seen once, with under 0.75% in the top ten. Study results and limitations: Cytomegalovirus-associated TCR beta chains were listed, numbering around 150. Researchers reported that three CMV-associated chains were confirmed in vitro as CMV antigen-specific.

The donors formed part of the 120-subject validation cohort, distinct from the roughly 660-subject first cohort. The CDR3 totals 16 residues. The sample was PBMCs. This sequence originates from a woman aged 18-35 years in good health and CMV-seronegative. The chain links TRBV1 to TRBJ2-1; the table's D gene call, TRBD2, was not cross checked with the DNA. TRBV1 is noted as a pseudogene. DNA of the CDR3: TGCACCAGCAGCCAAGGTGCTAGCGGGGGCCTGAATGAGCAGTTCTTC. The encoded protein is CTSSQGASGGLNEQFF.